This T cell receptor (beta chain) came from a study of long-term antiretroviral therapy in people with HIV. In the study overall: Specimens dating back about a decade before the 2015 immediate-ART recommendation are the oldest included.

The run of the v3.0 immunoSEQ assay was at survey level. This table comes from immunoSEQ multiplex PCR, and its TCRdb copy is limited to in-frame clones, with some not included. The sample records some 20,000 clones, around 80% being singletons. Deletions cut 6 bases from V and 7 bases from J, with 15 bases between. This CDR3 region has 14 residues. Germline CDR1 and CDR2: MNHNY and SVGAGI (reference sequence). The chain joins TRBV6-6 to TRBJ1-4, with D possibly TRBD1 on 6 matching bases. The origin of this receptor is a woman younger than 45 with HIV. Sequences were derived from unsorted PBMCs, sampled 2.9 years after starting antiretroviral therapy. The CDR3 spells CASSFTGLGEKLFF. The DNA of the CDR3 is TGTGCCAGCAGCTTCACAGGGCTGGGTGAAAAACTGTTTTTT.